The source of this T cell receptor beta chain is a study of OX40 agonist ivuxolimab in advanced cancers. About the research overall: Patients got intravenous ivuxolimab at 0.01 to 10 mg/kg every 2 weeks. Study outcomes and limitations: CD4+ T cells averaged fewer expanded clones than CD8+ T cells.

Sequencing was performed with immunoSEQ multiplex PCR; in TCRdb, only in-frame clones are kept and a portion is missing. The repertoire holds about 33,000 clones, with around 84% as singletons. The J segment lost 4 bases and the V segment lost 3 bases, leaving 8 bases of the junction unmatched. This CDR3 is built from 15 residues. Germline assignment: CDR1 SGHRS and CDR2 YFSETQ. Turning to this clone: Its antigen is unidentified.

The chain couples TRBV5-1 to TRBJ1-2, with TRBD1 matching 8 bases. The material was CD4+ or CD8+ T cells sorted from blood, obtained in a trial of the OX40 agonist ivuxolimab. This TCR was sampled from an adult with an advanced solid tumor such as melanoma, head and neck, liver or kidney cancer. CDR3 residues: CASSSDRGDGYGYTF. As DNA, the CDR3 is TGCGCCAGCAGCTCCGACAGGGGAGATGGCTATGGCTACACCTTC.